This passage covers 24 T cell receptor beta chains from one sample sequenced in a study of T cells in Graves' hyperthyroidism and ophthalmopathy. The TCR beta CDR3 regions underwent amplification using RNA transcripts as the source. The HTBI set primed first-round TCR CDR3 RT-PCR. TCRdb recomputed calls from the multiplex PCR reads with MiXCR, one row per CDR3 protein. The table shows approximately 870,000 distinct CDR3 sequences, with 38% occurring only once. The material sequenced was blood. The receptor set was obtained from a man aged 18 to 35 with Graves' hyperthyroidism.

In its sample, this clonotype was seen a few times. This rearrangement joins TRBV10-3 to TRBJ2-5, with 14 bases identical to TRBD2. J lost 5 bases, V lost 11 bases, and 19 bases had no gene match. Germline V gene lookup returns CDR1 ENHRY and CDR2 SYGVKD. This CDR3 comprises 18 residues. The CDR3, as DNA: TGTGCCTCCCTCGACCCCGGGACTAGCGGGGGCCTGGTCGAGACCCAGTACTTC. Translating gives CASLDPGTSGGLVETQYF.

This clonotype was seen ten or more times. The rearrangement uses TRBV7-6 and TRBJ1-6, with D tentatively TRBD1 (6 bases). This CDR3 region has 15 residues. Germline CDR1 is SGHVS and CDR2 is FNYEAQ. V was pared by 5 bases and J by 0 bases, with 8 bases between. The CDR3 DNA is TGTGCCAGCAGCACAGGGAGCTCCTATAATTCACCCCTCCACTTT. It encodes CASSTGSSYNSPLHF.

CDR3 in amino acids: CSAKDSSNEKLFF. The CDR3 region has the DNA TGCAGTGCTAAGGACAGCTCTAATGAAAAACTGTTTTTT. The rearrangement links TRBV20-1 to TRBJ1-4, with a tentative D call TRBD1 (6 bases). CDR1 and CDR2 from the germline V gene are DFQATT and SNEGSKA (reference sequence). This CDR3 is built from 13 residues. Trimming removed 4 bases at V and 3 bases at J, with 9 bases between.

The chain carries TRBV12-3 or TRBV12-4 and TRBJ2-7, with 7 bases fitting TRBD2. The CDR3 consists of 14 residues. With 6 bases clipped from V and 0 bases from J, the junction kept 5 bases outside the gene matches. DNA of the CDR3: TGTGCCAGCAGAAGGAGCGGGGACTCCTACGAGCAGTACTTC. It yields the protein CASRRSGDSYEQYF.

The CDR3 bases are TGTGCCAGCAGCTTAGTTCACAGGGGGAATCAGCCCCAGCATTTT. This translates into CASSLVHRGNQPQHF. V usage is TRBV7-9 and J usage is TRBJ1-5; 8 bases line up with TRBD1. This CDR3 contains 15 residues. Germline values: CDR1 SEHNR, CDR2 FQNEAQ (reference sequence). Trimming removed 1 base from V and 4 bases from J; junction bases left unmatched: 3. The whole variable domain, filled in from reference TRBV7-9 and TRBJ1-5, reads DTGVSQNPRHKITKRGQNVTFRCDPISEHNRLYWYRQTLGQGPEFLTYFQNEAQLEKSRLLSDRFSAERPKGSFSTLEIQRTEQGDSAMYLCASSLVHRGNQPQHFGDGTRLSIL.

This clonotype has a count of ten or more. V and J are TRBV7-2 and TRBJ2-7; D not resolved. Germline assignment: CDR1 SGHTA and CDR2 FQGNSA. The CDR3 covers 15 residues. Deletions cut 1 base from V and 0 bases from J, with 10 bases between. Here the CDR3 reads CASSLDSSSSYEQYF. The DNA of the CDR3 is TGTGCCAGCAGCTTAGACAGCTCCAGCTCCTACGAGCAGTACTTC. The whole variable domain, remainder taken from reference TRBV7-2 and TRBJ2-7, is GAGVSQSPSNKVTEKGKDVELRCDPISGHTALYWYRQSLGQGLEFLIYFQGNSAPDKSGLPSDRFSAERTGGSVSTLTIQRTQQEDSAVYLCASSLDSSSSYEQYFGPGTRLTVT.

V usage is TRBV11-1 and J usage is TRBJ1-6; 11 bases line up with TRBD1. J lost 8 bases, V lost 6 bases, and 15 bases had no gene match. The germline CDR1 and CDR2 sequences are SGHAT and FQDESV (reference sequence). The CDR3 covers 18 residues. CDR3 nucleotides: TGTGCCAGCAGGACGATGAAAGAGGGGACAGGGGGTTATTCACCCCTCCACTTT. Encoded protein: CASRTMKEGTGGYSPLHF.

The J gene is TRBJ2-7, the V gene TRBV2; D remains ambiguous. This CDR3 spans 14 amino acids. V was trimmed by 5 bases and J by 3 bases, leaving 14 bases between them. The V gene's germline CDR1 is SNHLY and CDR2 FYNNEI. For the CDR3, the DNA is TGTGCCAGCAGTTCATGGACGGCCAACTACGAGCAGTACTTC. Protein: CASSSWTANYEQYF.

The chain links TRBV6-1 to TRBJ1-6; 7 bases match TRBD1. Per germline, CDR1 MNHNS and CDR2 SASEGT. This CDR3 has 13 amino acids. The V and J ends lost 8 bases and 9 bases, in that order; junction bases with no gene match: 7. Here the CDR3 DNA reads TGTGCCAGCCGGACAGGCGCTTTTTCACCCCTCCACTTT. Translation: CASRTGAFSPLHF.

This clonotype was counted only a few times. The chain joins TRBV6-6 to TRBJ1-1; possibly TRBD1 for D (5 bases). Per the germline V gene, CDR1 is MNHNY and CDR2 is SVGAGI (reference sequence). V was trimmed by 6 bases and J by 1 base, leaving 15 bases between them. CDR3 length: 15 amino acids. For the CDR3, the DNA is TGTGCCAGCAGCGACTGGGAGGGGAGGAACACTGAAGCTTTCTTT. Its protein is CASSDWEGRNTEAFF.

A remark on this clonotype: One end of the junction varies from germline; a read error may be responsible. V gene TRBV7-9 combines with J gene TRBJ1-5; D possibly corresponds to TRBD1 (5 bases). Germline lookup yields CDR1 SEHNR and CDR2 FQNEAQ (reference sequence). The CDR3 is made up of 16 amino acids. The CDR3 sequence is CASSQDHGMGDQPQHF. The CDR3 bases are TGCGCCAGCAGCCAAGATCACGGTATGGGGGACCAGCCCCAGCATTTT.

The chain recombines TRBV29-1 with TRBJ2-2; TRBD2 agrees at 15 bases. The V and J ends lost 6 bases and 4 bases, in that order; junction bases with no gene match: 6. In germline, CDR1 is SQVTM, CDR2 ANQGSEA. The CDR3 is 16 residues long. DNA for the CDR3: TGCAGCGTCTCCGGGACTAGCGGGGGGAGCACCGGGGAGCTGTTTTTT. This gives the protein CSVSGTSGGSTGELFF.

This clonotype was recorded at least ten times. J is TRBJ2-2 and V is TRBV24-1; weak D call: TRBD2 (6 bases). CDR1 is KGHDR and CDR2 is SFDVKD in the germline V gene. V was cut by 9 bases and J by 7 bases, with 14 bases left in between. This CDR3 spans 13 amino acids. The CDR3 loop reads CATSAGRGGELFF. Written as DNA, the CDR3 is TGTGCCACCTCGGCGGGGAGAGGCGGGGAGCTGTTTTTT.

The sample holds a few counts of this clonotype. This rearrangement joins TRBV11-2 to TRBJ1-4; tentative D call: TRBD1 (5 bases). Germline lookup yields CDR1 SGHAT and CDR2 FQNNGV. Trimming shortened V by 0 bases and J by 6 bases, and 11 bases separated the two germline ends. The CDR3 is 15 residues long. The CDR3 sequence: CASSLDQGEHEKLFF. The CDR3 nucleotides are TGTGCCAGCAGCTTAGATCAGGGAGAACATGAAAAACTGTTTTTT.

The rearrangement uses TRBV7-9 and TRBJ1-1; D remains unclear. CDR3 length equals 15 residues. Germline V gene data show CDR1 as SEHNR and CDR2 as FQNEAQ (reference sequence). V lost 2 bases and J 3 bases, leaving 13 bases between the germline ends. CDR3 in amino acids: CASSLQVGSDTEAFF. CDR3 coding DNA: TGTGCCAGCAGCTTACAGGTGGGGAGTGACACTGAAGCTTTCTTT.

This clonotype was detected ten times or more. The gene calls are TRBV10-3 and TRBJ1-5; D is perhaps TRBD1 (5 bases). Per the germline V gene, CDR1 is ENHRY and CDR2 is SYGVKD. Trimming stripped 11 bases from V and 4 bases from J, with 12 bases between. The CDR3 has 12 residues. The CDR3 DNA sequence: TGTGCCGCCTCGGGACCTAATCAGCCCCAGCATTTT. Encoded protein: CAASGPNQPQHF.

The chain has TRBV7-2 and TRBJ2-5; TRBD1 aligns across 8 bases. The CDR3 contains 17 residues. Germline values: CDR1 SGHTA, CDR2 FQGNSA. The V gene end was trimmed by 5 bases and the J gene end by 5 bases; junction bases not matched to a gene: 16. The CDR3, as DNA: TGTGCCAGCAGCGCAACCGGGACAGGCCTCGCCGGGGAGACCCAGTACTTC. Its translation is CASSATGTGLAGETQYF.

This clonotype occurred many times. The chain has TRBV7-8 and TRBJ2-7; the D is unclear. V lost 5 bases and J 0 bases, leaving 11 bases between the germline ends. CDR1 is SGHVS, CDR2 FQNEAQ, per germline. CDR3 size: 14 residues. The CDR3 DNA follows: TGTGCCAGCAGCCCACCTGGCACCTCCTACGAGCAGTACTTC. Its protein is CASSPPGTSYEQYF.

Regarding this clonotype: Because it lacks the conserved phenylalanine or tryptophan at the end, this CDR3 is likely a read error. The chain combines TRBV9 with TRBJ1-1; 7 bases map to TRBD1. The CDR3 sequence is 16 residues long. Trimming at V came to 4 bases and at J to 7 bases, leaving 16 bases not matched to a gene. Germline lookup yields CDR1 SGDLS and CDR2 YYNGEE. CDR3 coding DNA: TGTGCCAGCAGCCCCCGAGGGCGGACAGGTCAAAATGAAGCTTTCCTT. It yields the protein CASSPRGRTGQNEAFL.

The chain combines TRBV20-1 with TRBJ2-7, with D possibly TRBD1 on 6 matching bases. CDR3 length equals 14 residues. The germline V gene has CDR1 DFQATT and CDR2 SNEGSKA (reference sequence). The V end lost 6 bases, the J end lost 1 base, and 16 bases lay between the germline ends. The CDR3 sequence is CSAQRGGASYEQYF. DNA for the CDR3: TGCAGTGCCCAAAGAGGGGGAGCGTCCTACGAGCAGTACTTC.

The chain recombines TRBV15 with TRBJ1-6; TRBD1 agrees at 7 bases. The CDR3 loop spans 15 amino acids. The germline CDR1 and CDR2 sequences are LNHNV and YYDKDF (reference sequence). V lost 3 bases, J lost 8 bases, and 7 bases stayed unmatched. The CDR3 here is CATSSNRGGDSPLHF. In DNA form, the CDR3 reads TGTGCCACCAGCAGTAACAGGGGAGGCGATTCACCCCTCCACTTT.

This clonotype was observed a few times. The chain recombines TRBV12-3 or TRBV12-4 with TRBJ1-1, with D unclear. The CDR3 has 12 residues. The ends were cut back, 5 bases at V and 8 bases at J, with 12 bases in the middle. Written as DNA, the CDR3 is TGTGCCAGCAGTCCCGGGGTAGGCGAAGCTTTCTTT. This translates into CASSPGVGEAFF.

V and J are TRBV7-9 and TRBJ1-2; TRBD1 aligns across 9 bases. Germline lookup yields CDR1 SEHNR and CDR2 FQNEAQ (reference sequence). The CDR3 length is 16 residues. Trimming at V came to 7 bases and at J to 4 bases, leaving 13 bases not matched to a gene. The CDR3 nucleotides read TGTGCCAGCACCTCATCTCCAGGGACAGGGCTCTATGGCTACACCTTC. This codes for CASTSSPGTGLYGYTF. Drawing the rest from reference TRBV7-9 and TRBJ1-2, the complete variable domain is DTGVSQNPRHKITKRGQNVTFRCDPISEHNRLYWYRQTLGQGPEFLTYFQNEAQLEKSRLLSDRFSAERPKGSFSTLEIQRTEQGDSAMYLCASTSSPGTGLYGYTFGSGTRLTVV.

In its sample, this clonotype was seen a few times. The rearrangement links TRBV20-1 to TRBJ2-7, with D unclear. The germline V gene encodes CDR1 DFQATT and CDR2 SNEGSKA (reference sequence). This CDR3 has 10 residues. V lost 5 bases and J lost 4, with 6 bases in between. CDR3 protein: CSASNYEQYF. The CDR3, as DNA: TGCAGTGCTTCAAATTACGAGCAGTACTTC.